One sample yielded the 17 T cell receptor beta chains listed below, sequenced in a study of early T cells in non-severe SARS-CoV-2 infection. Using its own MiXCR run on the 5' RACE reads, TCRdb lists one record per CDR3 protein. The data show some 40,000 distinct CDR3 sequences, roughly 5% seen once. Sequenced material: whole blood. All receptors come from an adult who was a healthcare worker with PCR-confirmed SARS-CoV-2 infection or an uninfected control (not recorded which).

This clonotype has ten or more counts. The V gene is TRBV20-1, the J gene TRBJ2-1, with TRBD2 identical over 9 bases. Germline V lookup: CDR1 DFQATT, CDR2 SNEGSKA (reference sequence). The CDR3 spans 18 residues. Trimming removed 4 bases from V and 5 bases from J; junction bases left unmatched: 18. CDR3 bases: TGCAGTGCTAAACTTTGGGCTAGCGGGGCCGGCTGGGACAATGAGCAGTTCTTC. It encodes CSAKLWASGAGWDNEQFF.

This clonotype was observed many times. The chain has TRBV7-9 and TRBJ2-3; no reliable D call. Between the trimmed V and J ends, which lost 5 bases and 4 bases, there was a span of 16 bases. The germline gives CDR1 SEHNR, CDR2 FQNEAQ (reference sequence). The CDR3 has 15 residues. The CDR3 DNA follows: TGTGCCAGCAGCCCCGGGTCCTCGGCCCCAGATACGCAGTATTTT. This sequence encodes CASSPGSSAPDTQYF.

This clonotype was counted many times. The rearrangement joins TRBV19 to TRBJ2-7, with 13 bases matching TRBD2. The CDR3 runs to 16 residues. V was pared by 5 bases and J by 2 bases, with 6 bases of the junction left unmatched. Germline V gene lookup returns CDR1 LNHDA and CDR2 SQIVND (reference sequence). CDR3 sequence reads: CASSSGLAGVPYEQYF. CDR3 nucleotides: TGTGCCAGTAGTTCCGGACTAGCGGGAGTTCCCTACGAGCAGTACTTC.

At least ten counts were recorded for this clonotype. The chain recombines TRBV6-5 with TRBJ2-5; the D gene is possibly TRBD1 (5 bases). CDR3 length: 13 residues. The V gene's germline CDR1 is MNHEY and CDR2 SVGAGI. V was clipped by 6 bases and J by 4 bases, with 12 bases between them. CDR3 residues: CASRVGVRETQYF. CDR3 nucleotides: TGTGCCAGCAGAGTAGGGGTGCGAGAGACCCAGTACTTC.

There are many counts of this clonotype. The rearrangement links TRBV20-1 to TRBJ1-1; D is perhaps TRBD1 (5 bases). Germline CDR1 DFQATT, CDR2 SNEGSKA (reference sequence). The CDR3 is 11 amino acids. V lost 3 bases, J lost 11 bases, and 13 bases lay in between. The CDR3 sequence: CSASWGRRAFF. CDR3 DNA: TGCAGTGCTAGTTGGGGCAGGCGGGCTTTCTTT.

Many counts were recorded for this clonotype. The chain joins TRBV6-5 to TRBJ2-7, with 9 nucleotides matching TRBD2. CDR3 length: 16 residues. V gave up 0 bases and J gave up 7 bases; unmatched junction bases: 10. Looked up from germline, CDR1 is MNHEY and CDR2 is SVGAGI. The CDR3 sequence: CASSYSLYSGSKEQYF. CDR3 nucleotide sequence: TGTGCCAGCAGTTACTCGTTATATAGCGGGAGTAAAGAGCAGTACTTC.

There are a few counts of this clonotype. V and J are TRBV18 and TRBJ2-5; no definite D call. This CDR3 has 14 amino acids. Germline V gene lookup returns CDR1 KGHSH and CDR2 LQKENI. Trimming removed 6 bases at V and 3 bases at J, with 14 bases between. In nucleotides, the CDR3 is TGTGCCAGCTCGCTTGGGGATGGAGAAGAGACCCAGTACTTC. Translation: CASSLGDGEETQYF.

There are many counts of this clonotype. The chain combines TRBV4-3 with TRBJ2-2; either TRBD1 or TRBD2 may fit D (6 bases each). The germline V gene encodes CDR1 LGHNA and CDR2 YSLEER. CDR3 length: 15 amino acids. Trimming took off 1 base at V and 7 bases at J, with 13 bases between the two ends. The CDR3: CASSQVPGASGELFF. The CDR3 DNA sequence: TGCGCCAGCAGCCAAGTCCCGGGGGCGAGCGGGGAGCTGTTTTTT.

This sequence joins TRBV2 and TRBJ2-2; a weak D match, TRBD1 (6 bases). This CDR3 has 14 amino acids. Germline CDR1 is SNHLY and CDR2 is FYNNEI. V was cut by 6 bases and J by 5 bases, with 13 bases left in between. CDR3 protein: CASSAQGLTGELFF. For the CDR3, the DNA is TGTGCCAGCAGCGCACAGGGTTTAACCGGGGAGCTGTTTTTT.

This clonotype has a handful of counts. This chain connects TRBV5-1 to TRBJ2-1; possibly TRBD2 for D (6 bases). This CDR3 spans 12 amino acids. Deletions cut 7 bases from V and 9 bases from J, with 14 bases between. Germline CDR1 reads SGHRS; CDR2 reads YFSETQ. Here the CDR3 reads CASGGGGGEQFF. The CDR3 DNA reads as TGCGCCAGCGGCGGTGGGGGAGGTGAGCAGTTCTTC.

This clonotype was recorded at least ten times. The chain has TRBV12-3 or TRBV12-4 and TRBJ2-3, with 9 bases identical to TRBD2. V lost 0 bases and J lost 2; bases outside the gene matches: 3. This CDR3 comprises 16 residues. Written as DNA, the CDR3 is TGTGCCAGCAGTTTAGCGGGACTAGCAAACACAGATACGCAGTATTTT. Translation gives CASSLAGLANTDTQYF.

This clonotype came up many times. The V call is TRBV7-2, the J call TRBJ2-7, with TRBD2 as a possible D gene (5 bases). CDR1 SGHTA and CDR2 FQGNSA come from the germline V gene. CDR3 length equals 14 residues. Deletions cut 1 base from V and 1 base from J, with 8 bases between. CDR3 nucleotide sequence: TGTGCCAGCAGCTTAGGGACTCTATCCTACGAGCAGTACTTC. This codes for CASSLGTLSYEQYF.

This clonotype was seen ten or more times. The rearrangement joins TRBV3-1 to TRBJ1-1; TRBD1 is a possible D gene (6 bases). The CDR3 spans 17 residues. Per germline, CDR1 LGHDT and CDR2 YNNKEL (reference sequence). V was shortened by 0 bases and J by 1 base, with 15 bases between the two germline ends. The CDR3 is CASSQDQLRGGNTEAFF. The CDR3 DNA reads as TGTGCCAGCAGCCAAGATCAGCTCAGGGGAGGGAACACTGAAGCTTTCTTT.

This clonotype was counted many times. The V call is TRBV4-3, the J call TRBJ2-7, with D possibly being TRBD1 or TRBD2 (6 bases each). The CDR3 spans 15 residues. Between the trimmed V and J ends, which lost 1 base and 3 bases, there was a span of 13 bases. From germline, CDR1 is LGHNA and CDR2 YSLEER. The CDR3 reads CASSQGSGANYEQYF. Here the CDR3 DNA reads TGCGCCAGCAGCCAAGGTTCGGGGGCCAACTACGAGCAGTACTTC.

This clonotype was counted ten times or more. The genes are TRBV19 and TRBJ1-1, with D unresolved. V was pared by 9 bases and J by 0 bases, with 11 bases between. CDR1 LNHDA and CDR2 SQIVND come from the germline V gene (reference sequence). The CDR3 contains 13 residues. In DNA form, the CDR3 reads TGTGCCAGCACCCCCACAATGAACACTGAAGCTTTCTTT. It specifies CASTPTMNTEAFF.

This clonotype was observed many times. The chain uses TRBV7-2 and TRBJ1-2; the match to TRBD1 covers 7 bases. With 2 bases clipped from V and 6 bases from J, the junction kept 9 bases outside the gene matches. This CDR3 comprises 15 residues. Germline assignment: CDR1 SGHTA and CDR2 FQGNSA. This chain's CDR3 is CASSLLFWDSDGYTF. The CDR3 DNA reads TGTGCCAGCAGCTTATTGTTCTGGGACAGCGATGGCTACACCTTC.

The sample holds many counts of this clonotype. This chain uses TRBV13 with TRBJ2-1, with D unresolved. CDR1 is PRHDT, CDR2 FYEKMQ, per germline (reference sequence). The CDR3 loop spans 16 amino acids. V gave up 0 bases and J gave up 0 bases, with 9 bases separating them. CDR3 sequence: CASSLGLQSSYNEQFF. The DNA for the CDR3 is TGTGCCAGCAGCTTAGGCCTCCAGAGCTCCTACAATGAGCAGTTCTTC. The variable domain in full, with the rest retrieved from reference TRBV13 and TRBJ2-1, is AAGVIQSPRHLIKEKRETATLKCYPIPRHDTVYWYQQGPGQDPQFLISFYEKMQSDKGSIPDRFSAQQFSDYHSELNMSSLELGDSALYFCASSLGLQSSYNEQFFGPGTRLTVL.